This record concerns one T cell receptor (beta chain) sequence. The data were obtained in a study of blood T cell repertoires in COVID-19. Background on the study: Samples came from the United States, Italy and Spain, spanning acute and convalescent COVID-19.

Authors' analysis steps: Using reference gene primer amplification, nucleated cell counts were estimated. The repertoire was sequenced with immunoSEQ multiplex PCR; TCRdb's copy has only in-frame clones and lacks some. V and J calls and clone size follow that table, whereas D and trimming were derived from the DNA. The data show 200,000 to 250,000 clones, 88% seen once. Trimming left V 8 bases short and J 8 bases short, with 15 bases between. The CDR3 consists of 12 residues. From germline, CDR1 is LNHDA and CDR2 SQIVND (reference sequence). This sequence joins TRBV19 and TRBJ1-2; unclear D gene. The sequenced sample consisted of PBMCs or T cells enriched from blood (not recorded which). The sequence came from a woman younger than 45 who had recovered from COVID-19. CDR3 protein: CASRFARRGYTF. DNA for the CDR3: TGTGCCAGTCGATTCGCCCGGAGGGGCTACACCTTC.